Listed below are T cell receptor beta chains from one sample, sequenced in a study of blood T cell repertoires in COVID-19. Repertoires were generated with immunoSEQ multiplex PCR, while TCRdb's copy carries only in-frame clones and drops some. The table shows 380,000 or so clones, with more than 75% occurring only once. Material for sequencing was PBMCs or T cells enriched from blood (not recorded which). These receptors originate from a man aged 30 to 39 who had recovered from COVID-19. Both conserved end residues are part of each CDR3. The D gene is left open where the match is weak. Clone size is stated in some rows and not others, as once, few, many or a class when expanded.

D gene	clone size	V gene	J gene	CDR3 DNA	CDR3 protein
TRBD2	-	TRBV25-1	TRBJ2-1	TGTGCCAGCGCGACTAGCGGGGGTCACAATGAGCAGTTCTTC	CASATSGGHNEQFF
-	-	TRBV6-5	TRBJ1-2	TGTGCCAGCAAGCCACGGGGGGGCAACTATGGCTACACCTTC	CASKPRGGNYGYTF
-	-	TRBV10-3	TRBJ1-6	TGTGCCATCAGTGAGTCGGAGACCTCCTATAATTCACCCCTCCACTTT	CAISESETSYNSPLHF
TRBD1	-	TRBV2	TRBJ1-3	TGTGCCAGCAGTACAGGGGTTAGAGGAAACACCATATATTTT	CASSTGVRGNTIYF
-	-	TRBV6-5	TRBJ1-2	TGTGCCAGCACCGGTGGGACAAGTATTAACTATGGCTACACCTTC	CASTGGTSINYGYTF
-	-	TRBV7-9	TRBJ2-1	TGTGCCAGCAGCTACTCGCGACGGACATTCTTC	CASSYSRRTFF
-	few	TRBV5-4	TRBJ1-2	TGTGCCAGCAGCCGCCTTTTGGGGCAGTCGGCCTCTAACTATGGCTACACCTTC	CASSRLLGQSASNYGYTF
TRBD1	-	TRBV6-5	TRBJ1-5	TGTGCCAGCACCGAATGGGAAACAGGGGTCAAGCCCCAGCATTTT	CASTEWETGVKPQHF
-	-	TRBV6-8	TRBJ2-2	TGTGCCAGCAGCCCCAAAGGGGAGCTGTTTTTT	CASSPKGELFF
-	-	TRBV19	TRBJ2-5	TGTGCCACCTCTAGCGAGGGGGAGACCCAGTACTTC	CATSSEGETQYF
-	-	TRBV4-1	TRBJ1-1	TGCGCCAGCAGCCAGGTGGCAATGGGCTTCGGTATGAACACTGAAGCTTTCTTT	CASSQVAMGFGMNTEAFF
-	-	TRBV7-9	TRBJ2-5	TGTGCCAGCAGCTTCACAGGGAGGGCGGAGGAGACCCAGTACTTC	CASSFTGRAEETQYF
-	-	TRBV5-1	TRBJ1-1	TGCGCCAGCAGCTTGGGAGGGTCGGGGAACACTGAAGCTTTCTTT	CASSLGGSGNTEAFF
TRBD1	-	TRBV7-2	TRBJ1-1	TGTGCCAGCAGCCCAGAGGACAGGGGCGGAAAAGCTTTCTTT	CASSPEDRGGKAFF
TRBD1	once	TRBV9	TRBJ1-1	TGTGCCAGCAGCGTCCGAACAGAGGGACAGGCTTTCTTT	CASSVRTEGQAFF
-	-	TRBV3-1/TRBV3-2	TRBJ2-7	TGTGCCAGCAGCCAAGTTAACTACGAGCAGTACTTC	CASSQVNYEQYF
-	-	TRBV7-2	TRBJ1-1	TGTGCCAGCAGCTTAACCCCAGGGCCGAACACTGAAGCTTTCTTT	CASSLTPGPNTEAFF
-	-	TRBV2	TRBJ1-6	TGTGCCAGCAGTGGACAGGAGTACTACTCCTATAATTCACCCCTCCACTTT	CASSGQEYYSYNSPLHF
TRBD1	once	TRBV19	TRBJ1-4	TGTGCCACCAAACCCCGCGGACAGGGTAATGAAAAACTGTTTTTT	CATKPRGQGNEKLFF
-	-	TRBV4-1	TRBJ1-2	TGCGCCAGCAGCCAGTCGGTAGTTTTCTATGGCTACACCTTC	CASSQSVVFYGYTF
-	-	TRBV9	TRBJ1-6	TGTGCCAGCAGCGTAGTGGAGAAGAATTCACCCCTCCACTTT	CASSVVEKNSPLHF
TRBD1	-	TRBV12-3/TRBV12-4	TRBJ1-2	TGTGCCAGCAGTTGGGACAGCAACTATGGCTACACCTTC	CASSWDSNYGYTF
-	-	TRBV3-1/TRBV3-2	TRBJ1-5	TGTGCCAGCAGCCAAGGTCACAGGGCCCCCCAGCATTTT	CASSQGHRAPQHF
-	-	TRBV6-5	TRBJ2-1	TGTGCCAGCAGGGGGTTGGACAGCTACAATGAGCAGTTCTTC	CASRGLDSYNEQFF
TRBD1	-	TRBV5-4	TRBJ1-2	TGTGCCAGCAGCTTGGGACAGGGGCTCGACTATGGCTACACCTTC	CASSLGQGLDYGYTF
-	-	TRBV7-2	TRBJ1-2	TGTGCCAGCAGCTTTCTGACAGAGAACTATGGCTACACCTTC	CASSFLTENYGYTF
-	-	TRBV10-3	TRBJ1-1	TGTGCCATCAGTCTGTCTTACATGAACACTGAAGCTTTCTTT	CAISLSYMNTEAFF
-	-	TRBV7-2	TRBJ1-1	TGTGCCAGCAACCGGGACACGCAGAACACTGAAGCTTTCTTT	CASNRDTQNTEAFF
-	-	TRBV5-8	TRBJ2-2	TGTGCCAGCAGCTTGCCAGGCGATAACACCGGGGAGCTGTTTTTT	CASSLPGDNTGELFF
-	-	TRBV3-1/TRBV3-2	TRBJ1-5	TGTGCCAGCAGCCATTCCGTGAGCAATCAGCCCCAGCATTTT	CASSHSVSNQPQHF
-	-	TRBV2	TRBJ1-2	TGTGCCAGACAGGGAGGGGGCTACACCTTC	CARQGGGYTF
-	once	TRBV5-5	TRBJ1-1	TGTGCCAGCAGCTCGGAGGGTCCGTTCAGTGAAGCTTTCTTT	CASSSEGPFSEAFF
-	once	TRBV9	TRBJ1-3	TGTGCCAGCAGCTATCCGGTGGGGACAAACTCTGGAAACACCATATATTTT	CASSYPVGTNSGNTIYF
-	once	TRBV5-1	TRBJ1-2	TGCGCCAGCAGCTCACAGGGACGGGTCGGCTACACCTTC	CASSSQGRVGYTF
-	-	TRBV6-5	TRBJ1-6	TGTGCCAGCAGCGACAGACGCAATTCACCCCTCCACTTT	CASSDRRNSPLHF
-	once	TRBV12-5	TRBJ1-2	TGTGCTAGTGGTCCCCGGGACTCCGGGTATGGCTACACCTTC	CASGPRDSGYGYTF
-	few	TRBV7-9	TRBJ2-7	TGTGCCAGCAGCATACCAAAGGACAGCAGCTCCTACGAGCAGTACTTC	CASSIPKDSSSYEQYF
-	once	TRBV6-2/TRBV6-3	TRBJ1-2	TGTGCCAGCAGTCAGGACGGAGGCCGGTTCTATGGCTACACCTTC	CASSQDGGRFYGYTF
TRBD1	-	TRBV5-4	TRBJ2-2	TGTGCCAGCAGCTTGGGGACAGGGTTTGGGACCGGGGAGCTGTTTTTT	CASSLGTGFGTGELFF
-	-	TRBV5-4	TRBJ2-3	TGTGCCAGCAGCTCTTCGCAGGGACAAGATACGCAGTATTTT	CASSSSQGQDTQYF
-	-	TRBV30	TRBJ1-1	TGTGCCTGGAGTGTACAGCAACCGAACACTGAAGCTTTCTTT	CAWSVQQPNTEAFF
-	-	TRBV4-3	TRBJ1-1	TGCGCCAGCAGCCAAGAAAGGGAGACGAGGAACACTGAAGCTTTCTTT	CASSQERETRNTEAFF
TRBD1	few	TRBV30	TRBJ1-5	TGTGCCTGGAGGCCCCCTGGCCAGGGGGGTTATCAGCCCCAGCATTTT	CAWRPPGQGGYQPQHF
-	-	TRBV7-6	TRBJ2-2	TGTGCCAGCAGCTTAGCGAGAGGAAACGGGGAGCTGTTTTTT	CASSLARGNGELFF